These T cell receptor beta chains were read from a single sample in a study of blood T cells in healthy people across ages. In TCRdb, the 5' RACE reads were re-called with MiXCR into one record per CDR3 protein. The repertoire includes 900,000 to 950,000 distinct CDR3 sequences, roughly 28% of them detected once, and about 9.4% sits in the top ten. The same data also contributed to another study, on T cells of mothers and their children.

The sequenced sample was blood. The receptors here all came from a woman aged 35 to 49 in good health. Each CDR3 is given with its conserved first and last residue. D genes are given only for firm matches. A clone size is listed for some rows: how often the clone was seen (once, few, many), or a class if it is expanded.

v_call	d_call	j_call	clone_size	cdr3_aa	cdr3_nt
TRBV4-3	NA	TRBJ2-7	NA	CASSQVVMGYEQYF	TGCGCCAGCAGCCAAGTCGTAATGGGCTACGAGCAGTACTTC
TRBV20-1	NA	TRBJ2-7	many	CSARDRGAGEQYF	TGCAGTGCTAGAGATAGAGGGGCAGGAGAGCAGTACTTC
TRBV20-1	NA	TRBJ1-2	once	CSASGRGCSFGYTF	TGCAGTGCTAGTGGGAGGGGATGCAGCTTTGGCTACACCTTC
TRBV4-3	NA	TRBJ2-7	many	CASSQAWESYEQYF	TGCGCCAGCAGCCAAGCTTGGGAATCCTACGAGCAGTACTTC
TRBV20-1	NA	TRBJ2-3	NA	CRAREDVAQYF	TGCAGGGCTAGAGAGGATGTGGCGCAGTATTTT
TRBV6-1	NA	TRBJ2-7	many	CASTVGTPYEQYF	TGTGCCAGCACCGTCGGGACCCCATACGAGCAGTACTTC
TRBV20-1	NA	TRBJ2-3	few	CSAPSGISGDTQYF	TGCAGTGCCCCTTCCGGGATTAGCGGAGATACGCAGTATTTT
TRBV4-1	NA	TRBJ1-6	NA	CASSQDLSAGVYNSPLHF	TGCGCCAGCAGCCAAGATTTGAGTGCGGGGGTTTATAATTCACCCCTCCACTTT
TRBV27	TRBD2	TRBJ2-7	few	CASAAGGSMGEQYF	TGTGCCAGCGCGGCCGGGGGGAGTATGGGTGAGCAGTACTTC
TRBV20-1	NA	TRBJ2-5	many	CSAGVRRTQETQYF	TGCAGTGCGGGAGTCAGACGGACCCAAGAGACCCAGTACTTC
TRBV7-3	TRBD1	TRBJ1-2	NA	CASSATGGLGYTF	TGTGCCAGCAGCGCCACAGGGGGCCTGGGCTACACCTTC